A selection of T cell receptor beta chains follows, all from one sample in a study of early T cells in non-severe SARS-CoV-2 infection. TCRdb reprocessed the 5' RACE reads with MiXCR, giving one entry per CDR3 protein. The sample has around 92,000 distinct CDR3 sequences; about 11% are singletons. The sequenced material came from whole blood. The receptors were gathered from an adult who was a healthcare worker with PCR-confirmed SARS-CoV-2 infection or an uninfected control (not recorded which). Each CDR3 is given with its conserved first and last residue. The D gene is left open where the match is weak. Some rows have no size entry. The others give once, few or many, or a class for an expanded clone.

j_gene	v_gene	d_gene	abundance	CDR3nt	CDR3aa
TRBJ1-5	TRBV7-8	TRBD1	many	TGTGCCAGCAGCTACAGGGGGACGAACAATCAGCCCCAGCATTTT	CASSYRGTNNQPQHF
TRBJ2-3	TRBV5-6	TRBD2	many	TGTGCCAGCAGCCGCCGACTAGCGGCCACAGATACGCAGTATTTT	CASSRRLAATDTQYF
TRBJ1-1	TRBV5-1	TRBD1	few	TGCGCCAGCAGCTCACGCACAGGGGGCACTGAAGCTTTCTTT	CASSSRTGGTEAFF
TRBJ2-1	TRBV7-9	TRBD1	few	TGTGCCAGCAGCCTACAGGGGAATCCCTACAATGAGCAGTTCTTC	CASSLQGNPYNEQFF
TRBJ1-1	TRBV20-1	NA	few	TGCAGTGCTAGAGTAGGGGGATTGACACCAGCTTTCTTT	CSARVGGLTPAFF
TRBJ2-7	TRBV11-1	TRBD1	NA	TGTGCCAGCAGCATACTTGGGACAGCCTACGAGCAGTACTTC	CASSILGTAYEQYF
TRBJ1-2	TRBV27	NA	many	TGTGCCAGCAGTTCCAGGGATACGGGCTACACCTTC	CASSSRDTGYTF
TRBJ2-7	TRBV6-1	NA	NA	TGTGCCAGCAGTATCTGGAGCTCCTACGAGCAGTACTTC	CASSIWSSYEQYF
TRBJ2-7	TRBV21-1	NA	NA	TGTGCCAGCAGCGAAAGACTAGCGGGAACCTACGAGCAGTACTTC	CASSERLAGTYEQYF
TRBJ2-3	TRBV7-8	NA	few	TGTGCCAGCAGCCTGAATCGGTTGAGCGCAGATACGCAGTATTTT	CASSLNRLSADTQYF
TRBJ2-1	TRBV12-3/TRBV12-4	TRBD1	many	TGTGCCAGCAGTTTAGCTAAGACAGGGGGTGTTGAGCAGTTCTTC	CASSLAKTGGVEQFF
TRBJ1-1	TRBV7-9	NA	once	TGTGCCATCGAGGACAGCCCTACCTTCGGCACTGAAGCTTTCTTT	CAIEDSPTFGTEAFF
TRBJ2-4	TRBV30	NA	few	TGTGCCTGGAGCACTAGACTAGACAAAAACATTCAGTACTTC	CAWSTRLDKNIQYF
TRBJ1-2	TRBV15	NA	few	TGTGCCACCAGCAGAGATTGGGATCTTTTTGGCTACACCTTC	CATSRDWDLFGYTF
TRBJ1-1	TRBV3-1	TRBD1	NA	TGTGCCAGCAGCTCCCCCCGGGACAGGGCGCTGAACACTGAAGCTTTCTTT	CASSSPRDRALNTEAFF
TRBJ2-3	TRBV19	NA	few	TGTGCCAGTAGCCCCCGCTTTAGCACAGATACGCAGTATTTT	CASSPRFSTDTQYF
TRBJ2-3	TRBV5-6	TRBD1	many	TGTGCCAGCAGCTGGGACAGGGGGACAGATACGCAGTATTTT	CASSWDRGTDTQYF
TRBJ1-2	TRBV19	NA	many	TGTGCCACCCGTAGGGGGTGGAACTATGGCTACACCTTC	CATRRGWNYGYTF
TRBJ1-5	TRBV7-9	NA	many	TGTGCCAGCAGCGTTGACGGGTCCGCGAATCAGCCCCAGCATTTT	CASSVDGSANQPQHF
TRBJ2-7	TRBV18	NA	many	TGTGCCAGCTCACCACAAAACAGGCCCAACTACGAGCAGTACTTC	CASSPQNRPNYEQYF
TRBJ2-1	TRBV4-1	NA	many	TGCGCCAGCAGCCAAGTTTTTAGTCCGGGACTGAGTAACAATGAGCAGTTCTTC	CASSQVFSPGLSNNEQFF
TRBJ2-7	TRBV12-3/TRBV12-4	NA	few	TGTGCCAGCAGTCCAGAAAGCTCCTACGAGCAGTACTTC	CASSPESSYEQYF
TRBJ2-7	TRBV7-2	NA	few	TGTGCCAGCAGCTTACTAGGTGTACAGTACTTC	CASSLLGVQYF
TRBJ1-4	TRBV10-3	NA	NA	TGTGCCATCAGTGAAAGGGGACGGGGGAATGAAAAACTGTTTTTT	CAISERGRGNEKLFF
TRBJ2-3	TRBV18	TRBD1	many	TGTGCCAGCTCACCAAGGACAGGGTCCGATACGCAGTATTTT	CASSPRTGSDTQYF
TRBJ1-1	TRBV5-1	NA	NA	TGCGCCAGCAGCTTGGATCCAGACCCGAGGACTGAAGCTTTCTTT	CASSLDPDPRTEAFF
TRBJ1-1	TRBV28	NA	NA	TGTGCCAGCAGTTTAGTTACGGCCACTGAAGCTTTCTTT	CASSLVTATEAFF